The entry below gives a single T cell receptor beta chain sequence along with its context. Antigen unknown. The data originate from a study of PD-1 blockade in classical Hodgkin lymphoma. About the research overall: Every 2 weeks, patients had 3 mg/kg nivolumab intravenously.

All patients relapsed after autologous stem cell transplantation, and brentuximab vedotin exposure varied. Findings and caveats of the study: Patients with an early start, nivolumab under 1 year after ASCT, were excluded.

Assay used: immunoSEQ multiplex PCR; TCRdb lists only in-frame clones, some missing. The sample carries around 58,000 clones, under 95% recorded once. Germline V gene lookup returns CDR1 ENHRY and CDR2 SYGVKD. The V end was cut by 10 bases, the J end by 6 bases, with 13 bases between. This CDR3 is built from 11 residues. The rearrangement uses TRBV10-3 and TRBJ2-7, with D possibly being TRBD1 or TRBD2 (5 bases each). The TCR originated in a human donor with classical Hodgkin lymphoma. The sample consisted of peripheral blood mononuclear cells (PBMCs), taken at baseline. The CDR3 DNA follows: TGTGCCACCAGAAGGGACGGCGAGCAGTACTTC. It codes for CATRRDGEQYF.